This T cell receptor (beta chain) was profiled in a study of blood T cell repertoires in COVID-19. Using immunoSEQ multiplex PCR, the repertoire was profiled, and TCRdb retains in-frame clones only, with some absent. The sample includes under 250,000 clones, roughly four fifths of them seen just once. The CDR3 runs to 15 residues. CDR1 is SNHLY and CDR2 is FYNNEI in the germline V gene. With V trimmed by 3 bases and J by 3 bases, 3 bases remained unmatched. The specimen was peripheral blood. The origin of this receptor is a woman between 65 and 79 years old with COVID-19, enrolled during active disease. This chain links TRBV2 with TRBJ2-4; TRBD1 aligns across 9 bases. The CDR3 bases are TGTGCCAGCAGTGACCGGGACAGGGTCAAAAACATTCAGTACTTC. Translating it yields CASSDRDRVKNIQYF.